This passage covers 27 T cell receptor beta chains from one sample sequenced in a study of prognosis after radiotherapy for stage I lung cancer. Genomic DNA yielded TCR beta CDR3, amplified by two-round multiplex PCR. During first-round PCR, primers specific to each TRBV and TRBJ gene were used. TCRdb re-analysed the multiplex PCR reads in MiXCR, keeping a single row per CDR3 protein. Of around 14,000 distinct CDR3 sequences listed, roughly 29% were seen once; the top ten hold around 15%. The sample in question was PBMCs, obtained before or after stereotactic body radiation therapy (not recorded which). The source is a donor of 50 years or more with non-small cell lung cancer.

Points on this clonotype: Its ends do not fully match the called genes, so a read error is possible. V usage is TRBV4-2 and J usage is TRBJ1-1; D gene uncertain. CDR1 and CDR2 (germline): LGHNA, YNFKEQ. The CDR3 totals 14 residues. CDR3 sequence: CASNQGGVNTEAFF. The CDR3 region has the DNA TGTGCCAGCAACCAAGGTGGGGTGAACACTGAAGCTTTCTTT.

The CDR3 nucleotides read TGTGCCAGCAGACCCGTCGGGGGAGTGGCGAACACTGAAGACTTCTTT. It codes for CASRPVGGVANTEDFF. The genes are TRBV6-2 or TRBV6-3 and TRBJ1-1, with D possibly matching TRBD1 (5 bases). There are 16 residues in the CDR3. Germline V gene sequence: CDR1 MNHEY, CDR2 SVGEGT. Trimming shortened V by 6 bases and J by 14 bases, and 31 bases separated the two germline ends.

This clonotype was counted at least ten times. The chain uses TRBV19 and TRBJ1-2; no clear D. The CDR3 runs 13 residues. Germline assignment: CDR1 LNHDA and CDR2 SQIVND (reference sequence). The V end was cut by 4 bases, the J end by 0 bases, with 6 bases between. The CDR3 sequence: CASSSETNYGYTF. CDR3 sequence (DNA): TGTGCCAGTAGTAGTGAAACTAACTATGGCTACACCTTC.

This clonotype was seen repeatedly, ten times or more. This chain joins TRBV11-2 and TRBJ1-1; 8 bases are shared with TRBD1. Germline trimming cut 1 base from V and 4 bases from J; bases unmatched to any gene: 5. The CDR3 totals 15 residues. From germline, CDR1 is SGHAT and CDR2 FQNNGV. The CDR3 sequence is CASSLGTGITTEAFF. CDR3 sequence (DNA): TGTGCCAGCAGCTTAGGGACAGGGATCACCACTGAAGCTTTCTTT.

This clonotype was detected many times. The chain has TRBV3-1 and TRBJ2-5; no firm D call. Germline CDR1 reads LGHDT; CDR2 reads YNNKEL (reference sequence). Trimming took 0 bases from V and 4 from J, leaving 12 bases between them. The CDR3 runs 15 residues. CDR3 protein: CASSQDLVARETQYF. The CDR3 region has the DNA TGTGCCAGCAGCCAAGATCTGGTGGCCAGAGAGACCCAGTACTTC.

This clonotype was recorded only once. One end of the junction is discordant with germline, which a read error may explain. V usage is TRBV6-1 and J usage is TRBJ2-2; D may be TRBD2 (5 bases). This CDR3 is built from 14 residues. The germline CDR1 and CDR2 sequences are MNHNS and SASEGT. The CDR3 is CASTPGRGTPGSCF. Written as DNA, the CDR3 is TGTGCCAGCACCCCAGGACGGGGAACACCGGGGAGCTGTTTT.

This clonotype counts as medium-sized. Germline and junction disagree at one end, which may indicate a read error. The chain links TRBV29-1 to TRBJ2-1; 10 bases are a match to TRBD2. The CDR3 runs 12 residues. Germline loops: CDR1 SQVTM, CDR2 ANQGSEA. In nucleotides, the CDR3 is TGCAGCGTCGAAGCGGGGGGGTATGAGCAGTTCTTC. It is translated as CSVEAGGYEQFF.

This clonotype was picked up many times. The rearrangement uses TRBV5-5 and TRBJ2-3; D possibly corresponds to TRBD2 (6 bases). The germline V gene has CDR1 SGHKS and CDR2 YYEKEE (reference sequence). The CDR3 consists of 16 residues. The V and J ends lost 0 bases and 8 bases respectively, with 19 bases between them. The CDR3 bases are TGTGCCAGCAGCTTGGGCATTGGGGAATTGCGGGGTACGCAGTATTTT. Protein sequence: CASSLGIGELRGTQYF.

Ten or more counts support this clonotype. This chain links TRBV5-1 with TRBJ2-1, with D possibly matching TRBD2 (5 bases). Germline lookup yields CDR1 SGHRS and CDR2 YFSETQ. The germline V and J ends were trimmed by 2 bases and 3 bases, with 9 bases remaining between them. The CDR3 length is 14 residues. CDR3 amino acids: CASSFRGNYNEQFF. Here the CDR3 DNA reads TGCGCCAGCAGCTTCCGGGGAAACTACAATGAGCAGTTCTTC. The full variable domain, completed using reference TRBV5-1 and TRBJ2-1, is KAGVTQTPRYLIKTRGQQVTLSCSPISGHRSVSWYQQTPGQGLQFLFEYFSETQRNKGNFPGRFSGRQFSNSRSEMNVSTLELGDSALYLCASSFRGNYNEQFFGPGTRLTVL.

This clonotype has at least ten counts. V usage is TRBV7-9 and J usage is TRBJ1-2; D is possibly TRBD1 (5 bases). This CDR3 region has 15 residues. CDR1 is SEHNR, CDR2 FQNEAQ, per germline (reference sequence). V shed 1 base and J shed 4 bases, with 13 bases lying between them. CDR3 coding DNA: TGTGCCAGCAGCTTAGTCCCGGGGGAGGCCTATGGCTACACCTTC. This translates into CASSLVPGEAYGYTF.

About this clonotype: With only one base between it and a far larger clone, this is likely a read error. The rearrangement uses TRBV6-8 and TRBJ1-6; 7 bases align to TRBD1. This CDR3 region has 15 residues. With 6 bases clipped from V and 9 bases from J, the junction kept 11 bases outside the gene matches. Germline V CDR1 and CDR2: MNHGY, SAAAGT. The CDR3 reads CASRTGTVPFSPLHF. In DNA form, the CDR3 reads TGTGCCAGCAGAACCGGGACAGTGCCGTTTTCACCCCTCCACTTT.

This clonotype has at least ten counts. This chain links TRBV11-2 with TRBJ2-5; D gene uncertain. Germline CDR1 SGHAT, CDR2 FQNNGV. Trimming pared 2 bases from V and 3 bases from J, leaving 1 base between. CDR3 length equals 11 residues. CDR3 bases: TGTGCCAGCAGCTTAAAAGAGACCCAGTACTTC. This gives the protein CASSLKETQYF. Variable domain in full (rest from reference TRBV11-2 and TRBJ2-5): EAGVAQSPRYKIIEKRQSVAFWCNPISGHATLYWYQQILGQGPKLLIQFQNNGVVDDSQLPKDRFSAERLKGVDSTLKIQPAKLEDSAVYLCASSLKETQYFGPGTRLLVL.

This clonotype was found many times. The chain employs TRBV9 and TRBJ1-2; 9 bases line up with TRBD1. This CDR3 has 15 amino acids. The V gene's germline CDR1 is SGDLS and CDR2 YYNGEE. V dropped 1 base and J dropped 4; count of bases not matched to a gene: 5. CDR3: CASSVSEDRGYGYTF. The CDR3 DNA reads as TGTGCCAGCAGCGTATCAGAGGACAGGGGCTATGGCTACACCTTC.

In the case of this clonotype: One base separates it from a far larger clone, so it is likely a read error. The V call is TRBV6-4, the J call TRBJ2-3, with 7 bases lining up with TRBD2. Germline assignment: CDR1 MRHNA and CDR2 SNTAGT. V was pared by 3 bases and J by 0 bases, with 6 bases of the junction left unmatched. The CDR3 covers 16 residues. Here the CDR3 DNA reads TGTGCCAGCAGTGAACGCGGGGGACCCAGCACAGATACGCAGTATTTT. The encoded protein is CASSERGGPSTDTQYF.

This clonotype has ten or more counts. The chain employs TRBV6-2 or TRBV6-3 and TRBJ1-1; D is uncertain. This CDR3 has 13 residues. Trimming removed 2 bases at V and 3 bases at J, with 7 bases between. The germline CDR1 and CDR2 sequences are MNHEY and SVGEGT. The CDR3 spells CASSYEGYTEAFF. In DNA, the CDR3 is TGTGCCAGCAGTTACGAAGGCTACACTGAAGCTTTCTTT.

The chain carries TRBV28 and TRBJ1-4; TRBD1 might be the D (6 bases). Trimming left V 9 bases short and J 4 bases short, with 18 bases between. CDR1 MDHEN and CDR2 SYDVKM come from the germline V gene. The CDR3 totals 15 residues. CDR3 residues: CARGGVLVDNEKLFF. CDR3 in DNA: TGTGCCAGAGGGGGGGTCCTCGTGGATAATGAAAAACTGTTTTTT. The full variable domain, with the rest looked up from reference TRBV28 and TRBJ1-4, is DVKVTQSSRYLVKRTGEKVFLECVQDMDHENMFWYRQDPGLGLRLIYFSYDVKMKEKGDIPEGYSVSREKKERFSLILESASTNQTSMYLCARGGVLVDNEKLFFGSGTQLSVL.

This clonotype was counted ten times or more. V is TRBV29-1 and J is TRBJ2-3; 9 bases align to TRBD2. Germline CDR1 SQVTM, CDR2 ANQGSEA. CDR3 length: 15 residues. The J segment lost 4 bases and the V segment lost 4 bases, leaving 9 bases of the junction unmatched. The CDR3 nucleotides are TGCAGCGTTGCTTCGGGACTAGCTTTTCCAGATACGCAGTATTTT. It is translated as CSVASGLAFPDTQYF.

The chain recombines TRBV3-1 with TRBJ2-5; possibly TRBD1 for D (6 bases). The germline V gene has CDR1 LGHDT and CDR2 YNNKEL (reference sequence). The germline V and J ends were trimmed by 1 base and 9 bases, with 24 bases remaining between them. This CDR3 is 17 amino acids long. Written as DNA, the CDR3 is TGTGCCAGCAGCCAAGTAGCTGGGGGCGTCTCCCAGGGTTCCCAGTACTTC. Translated: CASSQVAGGVSQGSQYF.

By proportion, this clonotype is medium-sized. The V gene is TRBV6-1, the J gene TRBJ2-1; 11 bases map to TRBD2. With V trimmed by 2 bases and J by 8 bases, 8 bases remained unmatched. The CDR3 is 16 residues long. Germline CDR1 reads MNHNS; CDR2 reads SASEGT. Here the CDR3 reads CASSERASGGLYEQFF. The CDR3 nucleotides are TGTGCCAGCAGTGAACGGGCTAGCGGGGGGTTATATGAGCAGTTCTTC.

This clonotype qualifies as medium-sized. CDR3 protein: CASSEGAPGTGELFF. As DNA, the CDR3 is TGTGCCAGCAGTGAGGGGGCGCCGGGCACCGGGGAGCTGTTTTTT. The chain combines TRBV6-4 with TRBJ2-2, with D possibly TRBD1 on 6 matching bases. The V end lost 3 bases, the J end lost 4 bases, and 12 bases lay between the germline ends. CDR1 is MRHNA and CDR2 is SNTAGT in the germline V gene. The length of the CDR3 is 15 residues.

This rearrangement joins TRBV27 to TRBJ1-2, with 8 bases identical to TRBD1. Per germline, CDR1 MNHEY and CDR2 SMNVEV (reference sequence). With V trimmed by 0 bases and J by 4 bases, 25 bases remained unmatched. The length of the CDR3 is 22 residues. In DNA, the CDR3 is TGTGCCAGCAGTTTATCCGAGGGAAGGGGGGCAATGACAGGGGTGCGCGTCTATGGCTACACCTTC. Translating gives CASSLSEGRGAMTGVRVYGYTF.

The chain joins TRBV27 to TRBJ2-3; 8 nucleotides agree with TRBD2. CDR1 MNHEY and CDR2 SMNVEV come from the germline V gene (reference sequence). V was clipped by 6 bases and J by 2 bases; unmatched bases: 10. CDR3 length: 16 residues. The CDR3 DNA follows: TGTGCCAGCAGGCCTCGGACTAGCAGATACACAGATACGCAGTATTTT. It specifies CASRPRTSRYTDTQYF.

The table lists this clonotype with many counts. This rearrangement joins TRBV5-5 to TRBJ1-1; 8 nucleotides match TRBD1. With V trimmed by 4 bases and J by 3 bases, 8 bases remained unmatched. Germline loops: CDR1 SGHKS, CDR2 YYEKEE (reference sequence). The CDR3 runs 15 residues. CDR3 in amino acids: CASSPSGQAYTEAFF. CDR3 sequence (DNA): TGTGCCAGCAGCCCGTCGGGACAGGCCTACACTGAAGCTTTCTTT.

This clonotype was found many times. The chain joins TRBV28 to TRBJ2-4; no firm D call. CDR1 and CDR2 (germline): MDHEN, SYDVKM. Trimming pared 3 bases from V and 1 base from J, leaving 19 bases between. This CDR3 spans 18 amino acids. CDR3 residues: CASSFWSVKEMAKNIQYF. CDR3 in DNA: TGTGCCAGCAGTTTTTGGTCAGTAAAGGAAATGGCCAAAAACATTCAGTACTTC. Based on the CDR3 plus reference TRBV28 and TRBJ2-4, the full variable domain is DVKVTQSSRYLVKRTGEKVFLECVQDMDHENMFWYRQDPGLGLRLIYFSYDVKMKEKGDIPEGYSVSREKKERFSLILESASTNQTSMYLCASSFWSVKEMAKNIQYFGAGTRLSVL.

Comments on this clonotype: This likely traces to a read error, being one base from a far larger clone. The chain recombines TRBV6-5 with TRBJ2-7; no definite D call. Germline lookup yields CDR1 MNHEY and CDR2 SVGAGI. The V gene lost 8 bases and the J gene lost 3 bases, with 23 bases spanning the gap. This CDR3 region has 16 residues. This CDR3 is CASRQPSTSSFYEQYF. The DNA for the CDR3 is TGTGCCAGCCGTCAGCCATCAACCTCCAGTTTCTACGAGCAGTACTTC.

This clonotype has a count of ten or more. The V and J genes are TRBV28 and TRBJ1-6; a possible D gene is TRBD1 (5 bases). The CDR3 extends over 16 amino acids. Between the trimmed V and J ends, which lost 6 bases and 9 bases, there was a span of 21 bases. Germline V gene data show CDR1 as MDHEN and CDR2 as SYDVKM. Here the CDR3 reads CASSLLGAQGSSPLHF. The CDR3 nucleotides read TGTGCCAGCAGCCTTTTAGGAGCTCAGGGTAGTTCACCCCTCCACTTT.

Ten or more counts support this clonotype. The chain couples TRBV7-9 to TRBJ1-3; D is uncertain. CDR1 and CDR2 (germline): SEHNR, FQNEAQ (reference sequence). CDR3 size: 12 residues. Trimming pared 5 bases from V and 4 bases from J, leaving 6 bases between. The CDR3, as DNA: TGTGCCAGCAGCCAAGGCGGAAACACCATATATTTT. It codes for CASSQGGNTIYF.